This TCR beta chain was recorded in a study of human T cells and chemical hapten exposure. Study as a whole: Patch tests put 0.01% DPC on the upper back, read at 6 days.

Broader study findings: Relative to control repertoires, expanded TCRs gave rise to significantly more large CDR3 similarity clusters. A positive correlation with patch test score was found for PT1 expanded TCR counts.

Via MiXCR, TCRdb re-called the RACE reads, giving one row per CDR3 protein. The table has 74,000 or so distinct CDR3 sequences, about 12% seen once; the top ten hold 3.5%. This clonotype was observed at least ten times. No antigen is known for it. Specified time point: patch test 1, 2 weeks after DPC sensitization. Treatment in this sample: therapeutic diphenylcyclopropenone sensitization with weekly scalp DPC. Unfractionated whole blood was the source of the extracted total RNA. This CDR3 comprises 13 residues. The ends were cut back, 3 bases at V and 5 bases at J, with 8 bases in the middle. The germline V gene encodes CDR1 LGHDT and CDR2 YNNKEL (reference sequence).

This chain uses TRBV3-1 with TRBJ1-5; the D is unclear. This sequence was found in a woman in her fifties or sixties with alopecia areata. Some clones in this sample may be carry-over from other donors' samples. Material: whole blood, obtained in connection with sensitization to the hapten diphenylcyclopropenone (DPC). CDR3 sequence reads: CASSQSEDQPQHF. The CDR3 DNA sequence: TGTGCCAGCAGCCAGTCCGAGGATCAGCCCCAGCATTTT.